The clone carrying this TCR beta chain showed up just a few times. This sample was included in a study of blood T cells in healthy people across ages. This CDR3 has 13 residues. Trimming left V 8 bases short and J 3 bases short, with 10 bases between. Then a second PCR, running roughly 7 to 11 cycles, was carried out with a sample-barcoded 5' primer and a J-beta primer mix. Each cDNA molecule was tagged by a template-switch adaptor that had 12 random nucleotides. TCRdb re-called the 5' RACE reads through MiXCR, storing one row per CDR3 protein. The sample gives about a million distinct CDR3 sequences, more than 30% of which show up once; approximately 14% is in the top ten.

The receptor's source is a man younger than 35 in good health. This chain uses TRBV12-3 or TRBV12-4 with TRBJ1-4; D uncertain. Sequenced input: blood. The CDR3 DNA reads TGTGCCAGCCGCGAGGGAGCTAATGAAAAACTGTTTTTT. This codes for CASREGANEKLFF.